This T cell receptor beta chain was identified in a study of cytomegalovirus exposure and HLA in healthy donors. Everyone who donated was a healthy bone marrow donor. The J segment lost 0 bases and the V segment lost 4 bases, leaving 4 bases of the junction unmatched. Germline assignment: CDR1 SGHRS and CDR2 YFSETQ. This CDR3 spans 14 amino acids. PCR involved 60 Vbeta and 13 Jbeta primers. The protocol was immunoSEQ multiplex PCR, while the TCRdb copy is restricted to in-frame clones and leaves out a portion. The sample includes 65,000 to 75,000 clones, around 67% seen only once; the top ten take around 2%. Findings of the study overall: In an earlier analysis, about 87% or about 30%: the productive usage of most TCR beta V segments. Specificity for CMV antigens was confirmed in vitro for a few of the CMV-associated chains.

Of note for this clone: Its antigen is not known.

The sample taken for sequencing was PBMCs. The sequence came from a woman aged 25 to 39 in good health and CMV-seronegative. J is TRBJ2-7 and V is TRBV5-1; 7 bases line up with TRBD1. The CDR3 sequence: CASSMTGSSYEQYF. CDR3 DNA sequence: TGCGCCAGCAGCATGACAGGGAGCTCCTACGAGCAGTACTTC.